These 25 T cell receptor beta chains were all obtained from the same sample, sequenced in a study of graft-versus-host responses after intestinal transplantation. Profiling relied on immunoSEQ multiplex PCR, and the TCRdb table lists in-frame clones only, not all of them. In the table there are roughly 81,000 clones, roughly 80% of which are singletons. The antigens for these receptors are not known. The starting material was unstimulated CD4+ T cells sorted from spleen or lymph node cells, obtained before intestinal transplant. The receptor set was obtained from a human donor who received an intestinal transplant.

CDR3 DNA: TGCAGCGTCGGTATAACTAGCGGGGGCTCCTACGAGCAGTACTTC. Translating gives CSVGITSGGSYEQYF. This sequence joins TRBV29-1 and TRBJ2-7, with 11 nucleotides matching TRBD2. This CDR3 is built from 15 residues. V was clipped by 6 bases and J by 0 bases; unmatched bases: 7. The germline V gene has CDR1 SQVTM and CDR2 ANQGSEA.

The chain links TRBV4-1 to TRBJ1-4; TRBD1 aligns across 9 bases. From germline, CDR1 is MGHRA and CDR2 YSYEKL. The CDR3 covers 16 residues. V dropped 0 bases and J dropped 8; count of bases not matched to a gene: 7. CDR3 DNA: TGCGCCAGCAGCCAAGAGAGGAGAGGACAGGGGGAAAAACTGTTTTTT. Translation: CASSQERRGQGEKLFF.

The chain is built from TRBV5-8 and TRBJ2-5; TRBD1 matches 7 bases. The DNA end favors TRBJ2-7, so the J call may be wrong. The CDR3 spans 13 residues. From germline, CDR1 is SGHTS and CDR2 YDEGEE. The CDR3 is CASSLDRSYEQYF. The DNA of the CDR3 is TGTGCCAGCAGCCTGGACAGGTCCTACGAGCAGTACTTC.

The chain carries TRBV19 and TRBJ2-3; 8 nucleotides align to TRBD1. V shed 4 bases, J shed 6 bases, and the junction held 6 bases outside the gene matches. CDR1 and CDR2 from the germline V gene are LNHDA and SQIVND (reference sequence). This CDR3 has 14 residues. The CDR3 nucleotides read TGTGCCAGTAGTACCCAGGGGGCGCCCGATACGCAGTATTTT. It encodes CASSTQGAPDTQYF.

The chain uses TRBV29-1 and TRBJ2-7, with TRBD2 matching 7 bases. The CDR3 has 13 residues. Losses at the gene ends were 6 bases for V and 2 bases for J; bases not matched to a gene: 7. The germline V gene has CDR1 SQVTM and CDR2 ANQGSEA. CDR3 nucleotide sequence: TGCAGCGTCCGGGGGGTTGGACCCTACGAGCAGTACTTC. It specifies CSVRGVGPYEQYF.

The V gene is TRBV11-2, the J gene TRBJ2-1; D not resolved. Per the germline V gene, CDR1 is SGHAT and CDR2 is FQNNGV. Trimming pared 1 base from V and 10 bases from J, leaving 5 bases between. CDR3 size: 11 residues. Here the CDR3 reads CASSLGSEQFF. CDR3 in DNA: TGTGCCAGCAGCTTAGGTTCAGAGCAGTTCTTC.

This chain links TRBV10-3 with TRBJ2-6; D uncertain. Trimming shortened V by 4 bases and J by 0 bases, and 7 bases separated the two germline ends. The CDR3 sequence is 15 residues long. The germline V gene encodes CDR1 ENHRY and CDR2 SYGVKD. CDR3 nucleotide sequence: TGTGCCATCAGTGCGGGTCCCTCTGGGGCCAACGTCCTGACTTTC. Protein: CAISAGPSGANVLTF.

The gene calls are TRBV28 and TRBJ2-2; TRBD1 agrees at 7 bases. This CDR3 comprises 15 residues. V lost 3 bases and J lost 5; bases outside the gene matches: 6. The germline CDR1 and CDR2 sequences are MDHEN and SYDVKM. Here the CDR3 reads CASSLYDRATGELFF. CDR3 nucleotide sequence: TGTGCCAGCAGTTTGTACGACAGGGCTACCGGGGAGCTGTTTTTT. Full variable domain (remainder filled in from reference TRBV28 and TRBJ2-2): DVKVTQSSRYLVKRTGEKVFLECVQDMDHENMFWYRQDPGLGLRLIYFSYDVKMKEKGDIPEGYSVSREKKERFSLILESASTNQTSMYLCASSLYDRATGELFFGEGSRLTVL.

By sample share, this clone is medium-sized. The chain employs TRBV4-1 and TRBJ2-2; the match to TRBD2 covers 9 bases. The CDR3 is 17 residues long. From germline, CDR1 is MGHRA and CDR2 YSYEKL. The V segment lost 0 bases and the J segment 4 bases; nucleotides outside the gene matches: 6. The CDR3 reads CASSQEAGGAITGELFF. CDR3 DNA sequence: TGCGCCAGCAGCCAAGAGGCGGGAGGGGCGATCACCGGGGAGCTGTTTTTT.

The chain is built from TRBV7-8 and TRBJ2-2; D possibly corresponds to TRBD1 (6 bases). The ends were cut back, 4 bases at V and 5 bases at J, with 11 bases in the middle. Germline-derived CDR1 and CDR2 are SGHVS and FQNEAQ. The CDR3 length is 14 residues. The CDR3, as DNA: TGTGCCAGCAGCTATATAGGGGGTACCGGGGAGCTGTTTTTT. The encoded protein is CASSYIGGTGELFF.

The chain links TRBV14 to TRBJ2-7, with 11 bases identical to TRBD2. The V gene end was trimmed by 4 bases and the J gene end by 4 bases; junction bases not matched to a gene: 6. This CDR3 spans 15 amino acids. Germline CDR1 reads SGHDN; CDR2 reads FVKESK. This CDR3 reads CASSPRLAGPYEQYF. The CDR3 nucleotides are TGTGCCAGCAGCCCCCGACTAGCGGGACCATACGAGCAGTACTTC.

Only one count was recorded for this clone. The V and J genes are TRBV6-1 and TRBJ2-7; maybe TRBD1 (5 bases). Trimming stripped 8 bases from V and 1 base from J, with 15 bases between. This CDR3 is 14 amino acids long. The germline CDR1 and CDR2 sequences are MNHNS and SASEGT. The CDR3 sequence is CASRQMAGSYEQYF. CDR3 bases: TGTGCCAGCCGCCAGATGGCAGGGTCCTACGAGCAGTACTTC.

The rearrangement uses TRBV5-1 and TRBJ2-3; D is perhaps TRBD2 (6 bases). Germline CDR1 reads SGHRS; CDR2 reads YFSETQ. There are 16 residues in the CDR3. Between the trimmed V and J ends, which lost 3 bases and 0 bases, there was a span of 14 bases. The CDR3, as DNA: TGCGCCAGCAGCTCGATAAGACTAGTAAGCACAGATACGCAGTATTTT. Protein: CASSSIRLVSTDTQYF.

The rearrangement uses TRBV6-8 and TRBJ2-7, with 10 bases aligning to TRBD1. The CDR3 contains 15 residues. J lost 2 bases, V lost 6 bases, and 7 bases had no gene match. Germline V gene data show CDR1 as MNHGY and CDR2 as SAAAGT. The CDR3 spells CASRVTGTGAYEQYF. The CDR3 DNA reads TGTGCCAGCAGAGTTACCGGGACAGGGGCCTACGAGCAGTACTTC.

The chain is built from TRBV2 and TRBJ2-5; 8 nucleotides line up with TRBD2. The assigned J gene may be wrong: the sequence end matches TRBJ2-7 better. The CDR3 length is 15 residues. CDR1 SNHLY and CDR2 FYNNEI come from the germline V gene. The CDR3 spells CASSEFQREIYEQYF. In DNA, the CDR3 is TGTGCCAGCAGTGAATTCCAGCGGGAGATCTACGAGCAGTACTTC.

This sequence joins TRBV11-2 and TRBJ2-7; TRBD1 aligns across 11 bases. Germline lookup yields CDR1 SGHAT and CDR2 FQNNGV. This CDR3 spans 15 amino acids. The V segment lost 3 bases and the J segment 6 bases; nucleotides outside the gene matches: 7. CDR3 loop: CASSLNSGTGGEQYF. CDR3 sequence (DNA): TGTGCCAGCAGCTTGAATTCCGGGACAGGGGGCGAGCAGTACTTC.

This sequence joins TRBV6-4 and TRBJ1-2; 9 bases line up with TRBD1. The CDR3 spans 13 residues. V was pared by 6 bases and J by 5 bases, with 4 bases of the junction left unmatched. Germline CDR1 is MRHNA and CDR2 is SNTAGT. CDR3 in amino acids: CASRPGQGYGYTF. The CDR3 nucleotides are TGTGCCAGCAGGCCGGGACAGGGTTATGGCTACACCTTC.

This clone was counted only a few times. This chain uses TRBV27 with TRBJ1-6, with a weak D call TRBD1 (5 bases). Deletions cut 7 bases from V and 6 bases from J, with 13 bases between. This CDR3 region has 14 residues. Germline V gene sequence: CDR1 MNHEY, CDR2 SMNVEV (reference sequence). The CDR3 reads CASTRGGFNSPLHF. CDR3 nucleotide sequence: TGTGCCAGCACCCGGGGGGGTTTTAATTCACCCCTCCACTTT.

The V and J genes are TRBV10-1 and TRBJ2-1, with 12 nucleotides matching TRBD2. Looked up from germline, CDR1 is WNHNN and CDR2 is SYGVQD (reference sequence). CDR3 length: 17 residues. The ends lost 3 bases at V and 10 bases at J; junction bases unmatched: 13. CDR3 region: CASSDRGASGRAGEQFF. DNA for the CDR3: TGCGCCAGCAGTGACCGGGGGGCTAGCGGGAGGGCAGGGGAGCAGTTCTTC.

In this sample, this clone turned up once. The chain uses TRBV19 and TRBJ2-1; D is unresolved. V gave up 5 bases and J gave up 0 bases, with 14 bases separating them. This CDR3 is 16 amino acids long. CDR1 LNHDA and CDR2 SQIVND come from the germline V gene (reference sequence). The CDR3 protein is CASSSRLSLSYNEQFF. The CDR3 DNA sequence: TGTGCCAGTAGTTCTCGTCTCTCCCTCTCCTACAATGAGCAGTTCTTC.

CDR3: CASSLRGQTQHF. The CDR3 nucleotides read TGTGCCAGCAGCTTAAGGGGACAGACCCAGCATTTT. The J gene is TRBJ1-5, the V gene TRBV7-2, with 7 bases aligning to TRBD1. Per germline, CDR1 SGHTA and CDR2 FQGNSA. The junction had 3 bases not matched to a gene; V was cut back by 2 bases and J by 11 bases. The CDR3 totals 12 residues.

The rearrangement joins TRBV5-1 to TRBJ2-2, with a weak D call TRBD2 (5 bases). V was trimmed by 0 bases and J by 7 bases, leaving 13 bases between them. This CDR3 has 15 amino acids. Germline V gives CDR1 SGHRS, CDR2 YFSETQ. The CDR3 DNA is TGCGCCAGCAGCTTGGAACTGGGGAGTAACGGGGAGCTGTTTTTT. Translated, it gives CASSLELGSNGELFF.

This clone was observed once. The V and J genes are TRBV30 and TRBJ2-7; weak D call: TRBD1 (5 bases). This CDR3 region has 13 residues. Trimming stripped 3 bases from V and 3 bases from J, with 12 bases between. Germline V gives CDR1 GTSNPN, CDR2 SVGIG (reference sequence). Here the CDR3 DNA reads TGTGCCTGGAGACCTGGCAGGGTCTACGAGCAGTACTTC. Translating it yields CAWRPGRVYEQYF.

The chain links TRBV7-8 to TRBJ1-2, with D maybe TRBD1 (5 bases). With 4 bases removed from V and 14 bases from J, the gap between germline ends came to 17 bases. This CDR3 is 12 amino acids long. Germline CDR1 SGHVS, CDR2 FQNEAQ. In nucleotides, the CDR3 is TGTGCCAGCAGCTCCGCAGGGAACGTTAGGACCTTC. Amino acids: CASSSAGNVRTF.

The genes are TRBV7-8 and TRBJ1-5; no clear D. CDR3 length equals 13 residues. V was trimmed by 3 bases and J by 1 base, leaving 4 bases between them. Germline CDR1 reads SGHVS; CDR2 reads FQNEAQ. The CDR3 sequence: CASSFTSNQPQHF. As DNA, the CDR3 is TGTGCCAGCAGCTTCACAAGCAATCAGCCCCAGCATTTT. Supplemented by reference TRBV7-8 and TRBJ1-5, the full variable domain reads GAGVSQSPRYKVAKRGQDVALRCDPISGHVSLFWYQQALGQGPEFLTYFQNEAQLDKSGLPSDRFFAERPEGSVSTLKIQRTQQEDSAVYLCASSFTSNQPQHFGDGTRLSIL.